Below, 30 T cell receptor beta chains from the same sample are listed, as sequenced in a study of blood T cell repertoires in COVID-19. Produced via immunoSEQ multiplex PCR; TCRdb's table is partial and in-frame only. The table records 150,000 or so clones, about 75% of them present only once. The specimen was PBMCs or T cells enriched from blood (not recorded which). The receptors originated from a woman between 50 and 59 years old who had recovered from COVID-19.

This clone was found a few times. The V and J genes are TRBV4-1 and TRBJ1-3; D gene ambiguous. V dropped 3 bases and J dropped 0 bases, with 12 bases sitting between them. CDR3 size: 16 residues. From germline, CDR1 is MGHRA and CDR2 YSYEKL. DNA for the CDR3: TGCGCCAGCAGCCAGGCGGAGTTTGTCTCTGGAAACACCATATATTTT. As protein: CASSQAEFVSGNTIYF.

This chain joins TRBV18 and TRBJ1-3, with D unresolved. CDR3 length equals 17 residues. V was pared by 0 bases and J by 0 bases, with 12 bases between. The V gene's germline CDR1 is KGHSH and CDR2 LQKENI. DNA for the CDR3: TGTGCCAGCTCACCACCGTTAGACACATACTCTGGAAACACCATATATTTT. Translating it yields CASSPPLDTYSGNTIYF.

The chain employs TRBV18 and TRBJ1-2, with D unclear. The V and J ends lost 4 bases and 8 bases respectively, with 14 bases between them. The CDR3 length is 13 residues. Per germline, CDR1 KGHSH and CDR2 LQKENI. The chain's CDR3 is CASSLGTGGGYTF. The CDR3 DNA sequence: TGTGCCAGCTCACTCGGCACGGGAGGGGGCTACACCTTC.

This clone appeared a few times. The V gene is TRBV13, the J gene TRBJ2-2; D may be TRBD2 (6 bases). Per germline, CDR1 PRHDT and CDR2 FYEKMQ (reference sequence). The CDR3 is 17 residues long. Trimming pared 1 base from V and 4 bases from J, leaving 16 bases between. In DNA, the CDR3 is TGTGCCAGCAGCTTAGCCGGGAGCCGAATCGGCACCGGGGAGCTGTTTTTT. Protein sequence: CASSLAGSRIGTGELFF.

V is TRBV3-1 (or the pseudogene TRBV3-2) and J is TRBJ2-7; possible D gene TRBD1, 5 bases. The V end lost 4 bases, the J end lost 0 bases, and 16 bases lay between the germline ends. CDR1 is LGHDT and CDR2 is YNNKEL in the germline V gene (reference sequence). The CDR3 runs 16 residues. CDR3 loop: CASSPGYRASSYEQYF. CDR3 DNA sequence: TGTGCCAGCAGCCCAGGGTACCGGGCGAGCTCCTACGAGCAGTACTTC.

The gene calls are TRBV12-5 and TRBJ2-7; D uncertain. Germline CDR1 LGHNT, CDR2 FRNRAP. Trimming shortened V by 7 bases and J by 3 bases, and 16 bases separated the two germline ends. There are 14 residues in the CDR3. The CDR3 protein is CASAPGTGFYEQYF. CDR3 nucleotide sequence: TGTGCTAGTGCCCCTGGTACGGGTTTCTACGAGCAGTACTTC. Using reference TRBV12-5 and TRBJ2-7 for the parts outside the CDR3, the full variable domain is DARVTQTPRHKVTEMGQEVTMRCQPILGHNTVFWYRQTMMQGLELLAYFRNRAPLDDSGMPKDRFSAEMPDATLATLKIQPSEPRDSAVYFCASAPGTGFYEQYFGPGTRLTVT.

The rearrangement links TRBV30 to TRBJ2-7, with 7 bases matching TRBD1. The CDR3 has 13 residues. Per germline, CDR1 GTSNPN and CDR2 SVGIG (reference sequence). The junction had 4 bases not matched to a gene; V was cut back by 2 bases and J by 3 bases. This CDR3 is CAWSKGGNYEQYF. CDR3 DNA sequence: TGTGCCTGGAGTAAAGGGGGCAACTACGAGCAGTACTTC.

This clone was seen more than once but under ten times. The V gene is TRBV10-3, the J gene TRBJ1-1; tentative D call: TRBD1 (6 bases). The germline gives CDR1 ENHRY, CDR2 SYGVKD. This CDR3 is built from 13 residues. The V end was cut by 5 bases, the J end by 2 bases, with 9 bases between. CDR3 region: CAISLRGNTEAFF. The CDR3 DNA follows: TGTGCCATCAGTCTCAGGGGAAACACTGAAGCTTTCTTT.

The chain carries TRBV5-1 and TRBJ2-5; the match to TRBD2 covers 10 bases. This CDR3 spans 16 amino acids. CDR1 is SGHRS and CDR2 is YFSETQ in the germline V gene. Trimming took 4 bases from V and 4 from J; bases not matched to a gene: 10. In DNA form, the CDR3 reads TGCGCCAGCAGCCCAGCGGGGGGGCGTTTTGGAGAGACCCAGTACTTC. Translation gives CASSPAGGRFGETQYF.

The V gene is TRBV9, the J gene TRBJ1-2; the D gene is possibly TRBD1 (6 bases). CDR1 is SGDLS and CDR2 is YYNGEE in the germline V gene. This CDR3 is 15 amino acids long. V was pared by 0 bases and J by 8 bases, with 17 bases between. The CDR3 nucleotides are TGTGCCAGCAGCGTAGGGGGCAGGGGAGGGTCAGGCTACACCTTC. This encodes CASSVGGRGGSGYTF.

This rearrangement joins TRBV6-5 to TRBJ1-2, with 7 bases identical to TRBD1. The CDR3 totals 13 residues. Germline trimming cut 5 bases from V and 2 bases from J; bases unmatched to any gene: 2. Per germline, CDR1 MNHEY and CDR2 SVGAGI. The CDR3 protein is CASSPQGNYGYTF. As DNA, the CDR3 is TGTGCCAGCAGTCCACAGGGGAACTATGGCTACACCTTC.

This rearrangement joins TRBV5-4 to TRBJ1-4; TRBD1 aligns across 8 bases. Germline CDR1 reads SGHNT; CDR2 reads YYREEE (reference sequence). With V trimmed by 0 bases and J by 4 bases, 2 bases remained unmatched. This CDR3 region has 15 residues. CDR3 nucleotide sequence: TGTGCCAGCAGCTTGGGGACAGGGATTAATGAAAAACTGTTTTTT. The encoded protein is CASSLGTGINEKLFF.

The gene calls are TRBV7-3 and TRBJ2-1; 7 nucleotides agree with TRBD1. The V segment lost 6 bases and the J segment 7 bases; nucleotides outside the gene matches: 9. CDR1 and CDR2 from the germline V gene are SGHTA and FQGTGA. The CDR3 length is 14 residues. In DNA form, the CDR3 reads TGTGCCAGCAGTTCTCAGAACAGGGGTAATGAGCAGTTCTTC. The encoded protein is CASSSQNRGNEQFF.

This chain uses TRBV12-1 with TRBJ2-2; the table's D call of TRBD1 was not tested on the DNA. TRBV12-1 represents a pseudogene. This CDR3 is built from 16 residues. Here the CDR3 reads CASSFRGTGYTGELFF. The CDR3 coding sequence is TGTGCCAGCAGCTTTAGAGGGACAGGGTATACCGGGGAGCTGTTTTTT.

V and J are TRBV5-1 and TRBJ1-1; 11 positions agree with TRBD1. The CDR3 has 14 amino acids. Germline CDR1 reads SGHRS; CDR2 reads YFSETQ. After removal of 7 bases from V and 7 bases from J, the junction contained 9 bases not matched to a gene. The CDR3 region has the DNA TGCGCCAGCTCCGGGACAGGGGGTCAGCATGAAGCTTTCTTT. This gives the protein CASSGTGGQHEAFF.

This sequence joins TRBV11-2 and TRBJ2-2, with D maybe TRBD2 (6 bases). Trimming stripped 5 bases from V and 6 bases from J, with 22 bases between. CDR1 is SGHAT and CDR2 is FQNNGV in the germline V gene. This CDR3 is built from 17 residues. CDR3 amino acids: CASSPTTSLSGSGELFF. DNA of the CDR3: TGTGCCAGCAGCCCAACGACTAGTCTAAGCGGTTCCGGGGAGCTGTTTTTT.

CDR3 nucleotide sequence: TGCGCCAGCAGTGATCAGCGGGACGGCGGGGGGGATACGCAGTATTTT. Translating gives CASSDQRDGGGDTQYF. The rearrangement joins TRBV10-1 to TRBJ2-3; TRBD2 aligns across 8 bases. The germline gives CDR1 WNHNN, CDR2 SYGVQD (reference sequence). V shed 3 bases, J shed 6 bases, and the junction held 11 bases outside the gene matches. The CDR3 has 16 amino acids.

The chain combines TRBV2 with TRBJ2-5; tentatively, D is TRBD1 (6 bases). Germline V gene lookup returns CDR1 SNHLY and CDR2 FYNNEI. This CDR3 comprises 14 residues. Trimming stripped 7 bases from V and 3 bases from J, with 15 bases between. For the CDR3, the DNA is TGTGCCAGCACTGCCCTCGGACAGAAAGAGACCCAGTACTTC. Protein sequence: CASTALGQKETQYF.

In this sample, this clone turned up a few times. The chain links TRBV24-1 to TRBJ2-7; 9 nucleotides agree with TRBD2. Germline V gene lookup returns CDR1 KGHDR and CDR2 SFDVKD. The V gene end was trimmed by 6 bases and the J gene end by 3 bases; junction bases not matched to a gene: 8. The CDR3 is 15 amino acids. The CDR3 DNA reads TGTGCCACCAGTCCGGGGCTTAGCGGGGGCTACGAGCAGTACTTC. Its protein is CATSPGLSGGYEQYF.

V is TRBV2 and J is TRBJ2-7; a weak D match, TRBD1 (6 bases). The CDR3 spans 13 residues. Trimming removed 5 bases at V and 0 bases at J, with 8 bases between. Germline V lookup: CDR1 SNHLY, CDR2 FYNNEI. The CDR3 spells CASSPGHSYEQYF. In nucleotides, the CDR3 is TGTGCCAGCAGTCCGGGACACTCCTACGAGCAGTACTTC.

This chain links TRBV27 with TRBJ2-5; 7 bases are shared with TRBD2. Germline CDR1 MNHEY, CDR2 SMNVEV (reference sequence). The V segment lost 2 bases and the J segment 5 bases; nucleotides outside the gene matches: 5. The CDR3 is 14 amino acids. The CDR3 is CASSLVGEGETQYF. The DNA of the CDR3 is TGTGCCAGCAGTTTAGTGGGGGAGGGGGAGACCCAGTACTTC.

The CDR3 loop is CASSLGLAGADIQYF. The CDR3 nucleotides read TGTGCCAGCAGTCTCGGACTAGCGGGAGCGGACATTCAGTACTTC. The chain combines TRBV2 with TRBJ2-4, with 13 bases aligning to TRBD2. Germline CDR1 is SNHLY and CDR2 is FYNNEI. CDR3 length: 15 residues. After removal of 5 bases from V and 8 bases from J, the junction contained 6 bases not matched to a gene. Drawing the rest from reference TRBV2 and TRBJ2-4, the complete variable domain is EPEVTQTPSHQVTQMGQEVILRCVPISNHLYFYWYRQILGQKVEFLVSFYNNEISEKSEIFDDQFSVERPDGSNFTLKIRSTKLEDSAMYFCASSLGLAGADIQYFGAGTRLSVL.

The chain is built from TRBV27 and TRBJ2-1; D gene unclear. In germline, CDR1 is MNHEY, CDR2 SMNVEV (reference sequence). This CDR3 is built from 11 residues. Deletions cut 1 base from V and 10 bases from J, with 5 bases between. The CDR3 DNA follows: TGTGCCAGCAGTTTATACGGGGAGCAGTTCTTC. Translated, it gives CASSLYGEQFF.

The chain is built from TRBV28 and TRBJ1-5; D is undetermined. The CDR3 runs 14 residues. Germline CDR1 reads MDHEN; CDR2 reads SYDVKM. Trimming left V 5 bases short and J 1 base short, with 9 bases between. In DNA form, the CDR3 reads TGTGCCAGCAGTATCCGGGAGAGCAATCAGCCCCAGCATTTT. This codes for CASSIRESNQPQHF. The full variable domain, completed using reference TRBV28 and TRBJ1-5, is DVKVTQSSRYLVKRTGEKVFLECVQDMDHENMFWYRQDPGLGLRLIYFSYDVKMKEKGDIPEGYSVSREKKERFSLILESASTNQTSMYLCASSIRESNQPQHFGDGTRLSIL.

The rearrangement links TRBV28 to TRBJ1-6; 7 positions agree with TRBD1. Germline values: CDR1 MDHEN, CDR2 SYDVKM. V trimming: 2 bases; J trimming: 5 bases; junction bases outside the gene matches: 12. The CDR3 has 18 residues. Here the CDR3 reads CASSLTPPGQANNSPLHF. In DNA, the CDR3 is TGTGCCAGCAGTTTAACCCCGCCCGGACAGGCTAATAATTCACCCCTCCACTTT.

This clone has a handful of counts. V and J are TRBV2 and TRBJ2-3; 14 bases fit TRBD2. The CDR3 is 16 amino acids. CDR1 is SNHLY and CDR2 is FYNNEI in the germline V gene. V shed 4 bases and J 6 bases; nucleotides not matched to a gene: 6. The CDR3 protein is CASSGGLAGAVDTQYF. The CDR3 nucleotides read TGTGCCAGCAGTGGGGGACTAGCGGGAGCCGTTGATACGCAGTATTTT.

The genes are TRBV7-3 and TRBJ2-1; TRBD2 agrees at 11 bases. The CDR3 loop spans 16 amino acids. Trimming removed 5 bases from V and 7 bases from J; junction bases left unmatched: 10. Germline assignment: CDR1 SGHTA and CDR2 FQGTGA. CDR3 DNA sequence: TGTGCCAGCAGCGCACAAACTAGCGGGAGAGGGAATGAGCAGTTCTTC. Protein sequence: CASSAQTSGRGNEQFF.

The J gene is TRBJ2-7, the V gene TRBV5-1; 10 bases agree with TRBD2. CDR1 and CDR2 from the germline V gene are SGHRS and YFSETQ. V shed 4 bases, J shed 3 bases, and the junction held 4 bases outside the gene matches. The CDR3 extends over 14 amino acids. The CDR3 region is CASSRGLAVYEQYF. The CDR3 DNA is TGCGCCAGCAGCCGAGGACTAGCGGTCTACGAGCAGTACTTC.

The rearrangement uses TRBV28 and TRBJ2-1; 14 bases line up with TRBD2. Trimming removed 3 bases from V and 10 bases from J; junction bases left unmatched: 8. Germline V CDR1 and CDR2: MDHEN, SYDVKM. The CDR3 loop spans 16 amino acids. The CDR3 DNA is TGTGCCAGCAGTTTCGGGACTAGCGGGAGTCACAGAGAGCAGTTCTTC. Protein: CASSFGTSGSHREQFF.

V gene TRBV5-1 combines with J gene TRBJ1-2; tentative D call: TRBD1 (6 bases). Germline CDR1 reads SGHRS; CDR2 reads YFSETQ. The CDR3 is made up of 15 amino acids. Between the trimmed V and J ends, which lost 9 bases and 0 bases, there was a span of 18 bases. CDR3 sequence reads: CATRPGGRTNYGYTF. The CDR3 DNA reads as TGCGCCACGAGGCCGGGGGGCCGAACTAACTATGGCTACACCTTC.